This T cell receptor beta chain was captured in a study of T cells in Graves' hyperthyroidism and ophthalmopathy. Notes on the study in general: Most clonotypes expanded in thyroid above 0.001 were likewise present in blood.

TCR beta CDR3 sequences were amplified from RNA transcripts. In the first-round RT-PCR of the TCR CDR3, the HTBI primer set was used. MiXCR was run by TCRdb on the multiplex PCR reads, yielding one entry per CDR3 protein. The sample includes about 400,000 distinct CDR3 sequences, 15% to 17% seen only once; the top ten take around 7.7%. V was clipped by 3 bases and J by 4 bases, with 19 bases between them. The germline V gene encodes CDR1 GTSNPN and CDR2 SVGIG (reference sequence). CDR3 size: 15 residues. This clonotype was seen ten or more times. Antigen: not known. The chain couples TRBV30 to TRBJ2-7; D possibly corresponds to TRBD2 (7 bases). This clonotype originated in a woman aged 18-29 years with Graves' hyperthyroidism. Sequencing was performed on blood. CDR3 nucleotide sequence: TGTGCCTGGAGCCCCAGAGCGGGGAGGGGGTACGAGCAGTACTTC. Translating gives CAWSPRAGRGYEQYF.